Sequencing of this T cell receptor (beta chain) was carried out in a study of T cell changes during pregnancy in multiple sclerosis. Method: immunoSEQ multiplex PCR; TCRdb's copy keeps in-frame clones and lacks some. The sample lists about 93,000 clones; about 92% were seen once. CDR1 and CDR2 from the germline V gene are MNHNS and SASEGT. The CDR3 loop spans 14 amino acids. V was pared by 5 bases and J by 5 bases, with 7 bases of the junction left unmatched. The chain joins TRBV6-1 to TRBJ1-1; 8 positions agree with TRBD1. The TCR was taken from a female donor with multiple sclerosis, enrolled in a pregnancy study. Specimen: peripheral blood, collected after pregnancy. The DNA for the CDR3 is TGTGCCAGCAGTCCGAAAACAGGGGGGACTGAAGCTTTCTTT. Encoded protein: CASSPKTGGTEAFF.